What follows is one T cell receptor (beta chain) and its context. Its target is not known. The sample comes from a study of OX40 agonist ivuxolimab in advanced cancers. The study's findings and limits: Expanded clones belonging to CD8+ T cells outnumbered, on average, those of CD4+. By week 6 at 0.1 to 3.0 mg/kg, blood CD4+ and CD8+ T cells had expanded clonally.

Sequenced by immunoSEQ multiplex PCR; TCRdb stores in-frame clones only, minus some. Of 100,000 or so clones detected, about 88% appear once; the ten largest clones hold around 0.82%. This sequence originates from an adult with an advanced solid tumor such as melanoma, head and neck, liver or kidney cancer. The input for sequencing was CD4+ or CD8+ T cells sorted from blood, taken in a trial of the OX40 agonist ivuxolimab.

The CDR3 region is CASSRDSSNTEAFF. For the CDR3, the DNA is TGTGCCAGCAGTCGGGACAGCTCGAACACTGAAGCTTTCTTT. The rearrangement uses TRBV2 and TRBJ1-1, with 7 nucleotides matching TRBD1. The CDR3 runs to 14 residues. Germline CDR1 SNHLY, CDR2 FYNNEI. The ends lost 5 bases at V and 1 base at J; junction bases unmatched: 4.